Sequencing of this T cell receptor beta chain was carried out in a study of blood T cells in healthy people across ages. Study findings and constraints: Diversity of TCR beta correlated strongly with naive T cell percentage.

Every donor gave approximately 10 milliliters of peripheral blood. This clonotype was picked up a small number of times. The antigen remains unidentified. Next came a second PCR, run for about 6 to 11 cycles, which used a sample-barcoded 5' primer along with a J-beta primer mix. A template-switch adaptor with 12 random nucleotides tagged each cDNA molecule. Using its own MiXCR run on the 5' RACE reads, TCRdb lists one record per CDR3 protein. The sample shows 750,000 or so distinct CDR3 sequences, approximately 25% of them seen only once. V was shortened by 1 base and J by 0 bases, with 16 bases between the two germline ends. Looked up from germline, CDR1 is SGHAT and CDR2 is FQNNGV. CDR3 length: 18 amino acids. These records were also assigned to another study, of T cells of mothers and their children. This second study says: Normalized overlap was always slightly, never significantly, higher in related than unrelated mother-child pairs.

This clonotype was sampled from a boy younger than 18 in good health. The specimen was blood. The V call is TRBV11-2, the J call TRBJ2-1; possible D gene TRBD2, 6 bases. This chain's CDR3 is CASSLVLAKASSYNEQFF. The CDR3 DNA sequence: TGTGCCAGCAGCTTAGTGCTAGCGAAAGCGAGCTCCTACAATGAGCAGTTCTTC.